This entry lists 24 T cell receptor beta chains sequenced from one sample in a study of CD8 T cells in ankylosing spondylitis. MiXCR was run by TCRdb on the 5' RACE reads, yielding one entry per CDR3 protein. The sample has fewer than 350,000 distinct CDR3 sequences; 11% are singletons. Sample: blood, either unsorted or a sorted T cell fraction (not recorded which). All receptors come from a female donor with ankylosing spondylitis or in good health (not recorded which).

The gene calls are TRBV20-1 and TRBJ2-1; D possibly matches TRBD1 or TRBD2 (5 bases each). Germline CDR1 DFQATT, CDR2 SNEGSKA (reference sequence). This CDR3 is built from 15 residues. Trimming took 3 bases from V and 0 from J, leaving 12 bases between them. The CDR3 spells CSASGDESSYNEQFF. In DNA form, the CDR3 reads TGCAGTGCTAGCGGGGACGAGAGCTCCTACAATGAGCAGTTCTTC.

This clonotype was counted a few times. This chain uses TRBV19 with TRBJ2-7; 8 bases align to TRBD1. Trimming removed 10 bases from V and 0 bases from J; junction bases left unmatched: 11. The CDR3 has 15 amino acids. Germline lookup yields CDR1 LNHDA and CDR2 SQIVND (reference sequence). CDR3 loop: CATAGQGLGSYEQYF. The CDR3 nucleotides are TGTGCCACCGCCGGACAGGGTCTTGGCTCCTACGAGCAGTACTTC. The complete variable domain, with remaining parts taken from reference TRBV19 and TRBJ2-7, reads DGGITQSPKYLFRKEGQNVTLSCEQNLNHDAMYWYRQDPGQGLRLIYYSQIVNDFQKGDIAEGYSVSREKKESFPLTVTSAQKNPTAFYLCATAGQGLGSYEQYFGPGTRLTVT.

This clonotype was detected many times. The V gene is TRBV29-1, the J gene TRBJ1-2, with TRBD1 as a possible D gene (6 bases). The CDR3 totals 12 residues. Trimming removed 4 bases at V and 4 bases at J, with 10 bases between. Germline CDR1 reads SQVTM; CDR2 reads ANQGSEA. The CDR3 reads CSVGDRTYGYTF. The CDR3 DNA follows: TGCAGCGTTGGTGACAGGACCTATGGCTACACCTTC.

This clonotype was counted at least ten times. This CDR3 is CASSYSSDRPSEAFF. The CDR3 DNA is TGTGCCAGCAGTTACTCAAGCGACAGGCCGTCTGAAGCTTTCTTT. This chain joins TRBV6-5 and TRBJ1-1, with a possible D match to TRBD1 (6 bases). Trimming left V 0 bases short and J 6 bases short, with 14 bases between. The CDR3 has 15 amino acids. Germline assignment: CDR1 MNHEY and CDR2 SVGAGI.

This clonotype was observed a few times. The rearrangement links TRBV28 to TRBJ1-1; D uncertain. Trimming pared 7 bases from V and 6 bases from J, leaving 12 bases between. The CDR3 has 12 amino acids. The germline CDR1 and CDR2 sequences are MDHEN and SYDVKM. CDR3 loop: CASIRTPAEAFF. The CDR3 bases are TGTGCCAGCATTAGGACGCCGGCTGAAGCTTTCTTT.

This clonotype was detected ten times or more. This sequence joins TRBV10-3 and TRBJ2-3; TRBD2 matches at 10 bases. CDR1 and CDR2 (germline): ENHRY, SYGVKD. J lost 3 bases, V lost 8 bases, and 14 bases had no gene match. This CDR3 spans 17 amino acids. The CDR3 loop is CAIGPASGSPGTDTQYF. CDR3 coding DNA: TGTGCCATCGGGCCGGCTAGCGGGAGTCCCGGGACAGATACGCAGTATTTT.

This clonotype has only a few counts. CDR3 sequence reads: CSASGRTPAGQPQHF. The CDR3 DNA follows: TGCAGTGCTAGCGGACGGACCCCGGCGGGTCAGCCCCAGCATTTT. This chain links TRBV20-1 with TRBJ1-5; no reliable D call. CDR1 and CDR2 (germline): DFQATT, SNEGSKA (reference sequence). This CDR3 is 15 amino acids long. Trimming took 3 bases from V and 6 from J, leaving 18 bases between them.

The chain uses TRBV7-7 and TRBJ2-1, with D perhaps matching TRBD2 (5 bases). This CDR3 comprises 16 residues. Per germline, CDR1 SSHAT and CDR2 FNYEAQ (reference sequence). Trimming removed 1 base at V and 6 bases at J, with 16 bases between. The CDR3 spells CASSLGPSPQFNEQFF. The CDR3 DNA is TGTGCCAGCAGCTTAGGGCCTAGCCCCCAGTTCAATGAGCAGTTCTTC.

This clonotype has at least ten counts. Here the CDR3 DNA reads TGCAGTGCTAGAAGCGGCGCGGGCAATCAGCCCCAGCATTTT. Its protein product is CSARSGAGNQPQHF. The J gene is TRBJ1-5, the V gene TRBV20-1; the D is unclear. V lost 2 bases and J lost 2, with 10 bases in between. The CDR3 has 14 residues. Per germline, CDR1 DFQATT and CDR2 SNEGSKA (reference sequence).

This clonotype was observed many times. The chain uses TRBV10-3 and TRBJ2-3, with TRBD1 identical over 8 bases. The V segment lost 8 bases and the J segment 4 bases; nucleotides outside the gene matches: 8. The CDR3 extends over 14 amino acids. Per germline, CDR1 ENHRY and CDR2 SYGVKD. CDR3 bases: TGTGCCATCGGGGATCGGACAGGGCCAGATACGCAGTATTTT. It is translated as CAIGDRTGPDTQYF.

This clonotype was seen repeatedly, ten times or more. The chain has TRBV11-2 and TRBJ2-7, with 9 bases aligning to TRBD1. V lost 8 bases to trimming and J lost 2 bases; unmatched junction nucleotides: 7. Germline V CDR1 and CDR2: SGHAT, FQNNGV. The length of the CDR3 is 14 residues. In DNA form, the CDR3 reads TGTGCCAGCGGCCGGGACAGGGTAACCTACGAGCAGTACTTC. This encodes CASGRDRVTYEQYF.

This clonotype was counted at least ten times. The chain combines TRBV29-1 with TRBJ1-2, with unresolved D. V lost 4 bases and J lost 4, with 10 bases in between. The germline V gene has CDR1 SQVTM and CDR2 ANQGSEA. The CDR3 is 12 amino acids. The CDR3 loop reads CSVGIGVYGYTF. The CDR3 bases are TGCAGCGTTGGAATCGGGGTCTATGGCTACACCTTC.

This clonotype has just a few counts. This chain links TRBV5-6 with TRBJ1-3; 8 nucleotides agree with TRBD1. Germline values: CDR1 SGHDT, CDR2 YYEEEE. The CDR3 consists of 14 residues. Losses at the gene ends were 4 bases for V and 4 bases for J; bases not matched to a gene: 4. Written as DNA, the CDR3 is TGTGCCAGCAGCCCGACAGGGGCCGGAAACACCATATATTTT. This gives the protein CASSPTGAGNTIYF.

In this sample, this clonotype turned up a few times. This chain uses TRBV5-1 with TRBJ2-6; weak D call: TRBD2 (6 bases). Per germline, CDR1 SGHRS and CDR2 YFSETQ. V dropped 0 bases and J dropped 2 bases, with 18 bases sitting between them. The CDR3 length is 19 residues. CDR3 sequence reads: CASSLVWDPGVAGANVLTF. The CDR3, as DNA: TGCGCCAGCAGCTTGGTATGGGACCCGGGGGTAGCTGGGGCCAACGTCCTGACTTTC. Full variable domain (remainder filled in from reference TRBV5-1 and TRBJ2-6): KAGVTQTPRYLIKTRGQQVTLSCSPISGHRSVSWYQQTPGQGLQFLFEYFSETQRNKGNFPGRFSGRQFSNSRSEMNVSTLELGDSALYLCASSLVWDPGVAGANVLTFGAGSRLTVL.

This clonotype was found many times. The chain employs TRBV29-1 and TRBJ2-2, with D perhaps matching TRBD1 (7 bases). The germline V and J ends were trimmed by 7 bases and 0 bases, with 12 bases remaining between them. The CDR3 has 14 residues. The germline CDR1 and CDR2 sequences are SQVTM and ANQGSEA. CDR3 residues: CSAGDRANTGELFF. DNA of the CDR3: TGCAGCGCGGGAGACAGGGCGAACACCGGGGAGCTGTTTTTT.

This clonotype was counted ten times or more. This chain connects TRBV6-1 to TRBJ2-3, with TRBD2 matching over 8 bases. The J segment lost 5 bases and the V segment lost 3 bases, leaving 10 bases of the junction unmatched. The CDR3 has 16 residues. The germline CDR1 and CDR2 sequences are MNHNS and SASEGT. In DNA, the CDR3 is TGTGCCAGCAGTGACCGACTAGCGCTCGAAATAGATACGCAGTATTTT. Translated, it gives CASSDRLALEIDTQYF.

This clonotype was picked up many times. The chain couples TRBV5-1 to TRBJ2-3; no firm D call. The CDR3 has 15 residues. The germline V and J ends were trimmed by 0 bases and 4 bases, with 12 bases remaining between them. Looked up from germline, CDR1 is SGHRS and CDR2 is YFSETQ. In DNA form, the CDR3 reads TGCGCCAGCAGCTTGGGAATCCCCCCGGCAGATACGCAGTATTTT. This gives the protein CASSLGIPPADTQYF.

This clonotype was seen at least ten times. The chain combines TRBV5-1 with TRBJ2-7, with a possible D match to TRBD1 (6 bases). This CDR3 is built from 15 residues. Germline CDR1 and CDR2: SGHRS and YFSETQ. V dropped 2 bases and J dropped 5 bases, with 17 bases sitting between them. The CDR3 coding sequence is TGCGCCAGCAGCTTTGACGGCAGGGGTCTGGACGAGCAGTACTTC. It specifies CASSFDGRGLDEQYF.

This clonotype was counted between two and nine times. This sequence joins TRBV7-9 and TRBJ2-7, with TRBD1 as a possible D gene (6 bases). CDR1 and CDR2 (germline): SEHNR, FQNEAQ (reference sequence). The V end was cut by 4 bases, the J end by 0 bases, with 10 bases between. The CDR3 contains 14 residues. Written as DNA, the CDR3 is TGTGCCAGCAGCTCAGGGGTCTACTCCTACGAGCAGTACTTC. Amino acid sequence: CASSSGVYSYEQYF.

In its sample, this clonotype was seen a few times. The CDR3 nucleotides are TGTGCCAGCAGCCTGGGACATCCGAGCTCCTACAATGAGCAGTTCTTC. Amino acids: CASSLGHPSSYNEQFF. The V and J genes are TRBV5-5 and TRBJ2-1; possibly TRBD1 for D (6 bases). The germline gives CDR1 SGHKS, CDR2 YYEKEE (reference sequence). The CDR3 consists of 16 residues. V lost 4 bases to trimming and J lost 0 bases, with 14 bases between them.

This chain connects TRBV20-1 to TRBJ1-5; D unresolved. V was pared by 2 bases and J by 6 bases, with 14 bases between. Germline CDR1 reads DFQATT; CDR2 reads SNEGSKA (reference sequence). CDR3 length: 14 amino acids. In nucleotides, the CDR3 is TGCAGTGCTAGACCACTTGGGCCAGGTCAGCCCCAGCATTTT. This translates into CSARPLGPGQPQHF.

Concerning this clonotype: The missing conserved phenylalanine or tryptophan at the end of this CDR3 makes a read error likely. The CDR3, as DNA: TGCGCCAGCAGCTTGGCCTGGATAGCGGGAGTGGCGAACACCGGGGAGCTGTTTTAT. Residues: CASSLAWIAGVANTGELFY. V gene TRBV5-1 combines with J gene TRBJ2-2, with 9 bases matching TRBD2. The CDR3 runs 19 residues. Trimming took 0 bases from V and 0 from J; bases not matched to a gene: 9. Germline V lookup: CDR1 SGHRS, CDR2 YFSETQ.

Only a few counts were recorded for this clonotype. V usage is TRBV12-3 or TRBV12-4 and J usage is TRBJ2-2; possible D gene TRBD2, 5 bases. The V end was cut by 5 bases, the J end by 2 bases, with 21 bases between. The CDR3 has 18 residues. The CDR3, as DNA: TGTGCCAGCAGTACACCCGGGATCTCTTCCAAAAACACCGGGGAGCTGTTTTTT. It translates to CASSTPGISSKNTGELFF.

This clonotype has a count of ten or more. The V call is TRBV12-3 or TRBV12-4, the J call TRBJ2-1; D might be TRBD1 or TRBD2, each matching 6 bases. The length of the CDR3 is 14 residues. Trimming pared 6 bases from V and 1 base from J, leaving 10 bases between. The CDR3 spells CASRGAGSYNEQFF. The CDR3 nucleotides read TGTGCCAGCAGGGGGGCGGGGTCCTACAATGAGCAGTTCTTC.